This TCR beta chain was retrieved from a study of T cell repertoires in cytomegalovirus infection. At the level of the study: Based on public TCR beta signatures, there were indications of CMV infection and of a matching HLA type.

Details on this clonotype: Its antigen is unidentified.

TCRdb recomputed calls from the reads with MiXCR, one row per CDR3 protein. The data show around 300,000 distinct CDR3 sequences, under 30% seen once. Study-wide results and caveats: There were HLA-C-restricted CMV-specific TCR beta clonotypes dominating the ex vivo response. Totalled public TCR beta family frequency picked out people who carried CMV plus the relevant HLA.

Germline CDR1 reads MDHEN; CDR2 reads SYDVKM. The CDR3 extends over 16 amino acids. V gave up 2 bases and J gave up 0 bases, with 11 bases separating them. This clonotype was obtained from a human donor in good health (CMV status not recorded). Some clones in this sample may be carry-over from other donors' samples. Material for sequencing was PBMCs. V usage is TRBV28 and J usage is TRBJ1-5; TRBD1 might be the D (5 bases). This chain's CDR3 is CASSLIGRVSNQPQHF. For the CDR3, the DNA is TGTGCCAGCAGTTTAATAGGCAGGGTTAGCAATCAGCCCCAGCATTTT.